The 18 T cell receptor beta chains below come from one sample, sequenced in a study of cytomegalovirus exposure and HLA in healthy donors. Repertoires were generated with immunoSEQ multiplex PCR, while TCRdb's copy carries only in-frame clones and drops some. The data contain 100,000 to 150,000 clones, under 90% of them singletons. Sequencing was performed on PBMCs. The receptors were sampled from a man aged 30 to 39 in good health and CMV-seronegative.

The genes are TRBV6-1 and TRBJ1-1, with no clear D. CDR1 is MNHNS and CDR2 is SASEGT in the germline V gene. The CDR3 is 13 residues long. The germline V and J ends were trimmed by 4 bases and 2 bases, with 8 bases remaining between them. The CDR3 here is CASSASLNTEAFF. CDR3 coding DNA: TGTGCCAGCAGTGCTTCCCTCAACACTGAAGCTTTCTTT.

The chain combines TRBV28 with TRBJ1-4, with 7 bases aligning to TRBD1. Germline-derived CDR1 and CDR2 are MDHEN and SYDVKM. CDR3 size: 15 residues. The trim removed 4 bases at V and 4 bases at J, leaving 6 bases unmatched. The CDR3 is CASSSRTGDNEKLFF. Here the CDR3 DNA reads TGTGCCAGCAGTTCGCGGACAGGAGATAATGAAAAACTGTTTTTT.

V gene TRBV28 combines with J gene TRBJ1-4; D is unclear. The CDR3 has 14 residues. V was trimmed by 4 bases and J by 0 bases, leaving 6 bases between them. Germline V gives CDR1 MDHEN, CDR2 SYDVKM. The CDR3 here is CASSWRPTNEKLFF. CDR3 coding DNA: TGTGCCAGCAGTTGGAGACCAACTAATGAAAAACTGTTTTTT.

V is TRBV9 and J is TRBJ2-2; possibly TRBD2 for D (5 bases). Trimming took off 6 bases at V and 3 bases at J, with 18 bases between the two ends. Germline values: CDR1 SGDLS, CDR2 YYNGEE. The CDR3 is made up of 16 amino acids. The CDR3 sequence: CASTNTRARDTGELFF. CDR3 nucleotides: TGTGCCAGCACCAATACGAGGGCCCGGGACACCGGGGAGCTGTTTTTT.

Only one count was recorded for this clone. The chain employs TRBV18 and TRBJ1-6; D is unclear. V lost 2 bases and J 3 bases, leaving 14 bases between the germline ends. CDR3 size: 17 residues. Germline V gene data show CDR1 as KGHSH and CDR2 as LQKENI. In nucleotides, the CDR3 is TGTGCCAGCTCACCAACAAACTGGCGGGACTATAATTCACCCCTCCACTTT. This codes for CASSPTNWRDYNSPLHF.

The CDR3 reads CASSPNRGLNTEAFF. DNA for the CDR3: TGTGCCAGCAGCCCTAACAGGGGATTGAACACTGAAGCTTTCTTT. J is TRBJ1-1 and V is TRBV7-6, with 7 bases matching TRBD1. This CDR3 has 15 residues. Germline CDR1 reads SGHVS; CDR2 reads FNYEAQ. V was clipped by 5 bases and J by 0 bases; unmatched bases: 6.

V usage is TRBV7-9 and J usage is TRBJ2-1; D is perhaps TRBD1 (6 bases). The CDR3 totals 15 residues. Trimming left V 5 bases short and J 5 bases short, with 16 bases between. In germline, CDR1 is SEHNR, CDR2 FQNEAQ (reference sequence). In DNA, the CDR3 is TGTGCCAGCAGCGTCGTGAGCCAGGGGCACAATGAGCAGTTCTTC. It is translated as CASSVVSQGHNEQFF.

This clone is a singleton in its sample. CDR3 coding DNA: TGTGCCAGCAGACCTTACAGGGATCTCACCTACGAGCAGTACTTC. It is translated as CASRPYRDLTYEQYF. The gene calls are TRBV28 and TRBJ2-7, with D perhaps matching TRBD1 (6 bases). Trimming shortened V by 6 bases and J by 2 bases, and 17 bases separated the two germline ends. The CDR3 consists of 15 residues. Germline assignment: CDR1 MDHEN and CDR2 SYDVKM. Full variable domain (remainder filled in from reference TRBV28 and TRBJ2-7): DVKVTQSSRYLVKRTGEKVFLECVQDMDHENMFWYRQDPGLGLRLIYFSYDVKMKEKGDIPEGYSVSREKKERFSLILESASTNQTSMYLCASRPYRDLTYEQYFGPGTRLTVT.

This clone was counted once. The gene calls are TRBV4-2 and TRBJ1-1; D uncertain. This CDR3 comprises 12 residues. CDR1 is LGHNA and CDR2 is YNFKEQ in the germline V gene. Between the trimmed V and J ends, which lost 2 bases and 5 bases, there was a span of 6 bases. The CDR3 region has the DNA TGTGCCAGCAGCCAATCCGGGACTGAAGCTTTCTTT. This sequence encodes CASSQSGTEAFF.

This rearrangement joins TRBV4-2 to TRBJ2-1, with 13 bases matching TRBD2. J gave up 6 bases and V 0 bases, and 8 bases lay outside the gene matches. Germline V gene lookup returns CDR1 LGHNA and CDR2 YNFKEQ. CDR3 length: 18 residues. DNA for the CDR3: TGTGCCAGCAGCCAAGATCGACTAGCGGGGGGACCGCTCAATGAGCAGTTCTTC. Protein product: CASSQDRLAGGPLNEQFF.

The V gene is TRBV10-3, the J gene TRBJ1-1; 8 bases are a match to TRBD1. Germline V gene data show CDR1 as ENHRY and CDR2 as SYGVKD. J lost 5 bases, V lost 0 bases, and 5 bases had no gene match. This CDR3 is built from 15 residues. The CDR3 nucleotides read TGTGCCATCAGTGAGTCGAATAGACAGGGGACTGAAGCTTTCTTT. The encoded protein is CAISESNRQGTEAFF.

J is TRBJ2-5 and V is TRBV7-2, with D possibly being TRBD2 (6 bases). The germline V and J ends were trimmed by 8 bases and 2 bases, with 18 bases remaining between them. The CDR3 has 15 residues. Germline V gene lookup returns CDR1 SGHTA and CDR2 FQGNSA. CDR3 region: CASLRRDGPQETQYF. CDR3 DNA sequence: TGTGCCAGCCTAAGGCGGGACGGGCCGCAAGAGACCCAGTACTTC.

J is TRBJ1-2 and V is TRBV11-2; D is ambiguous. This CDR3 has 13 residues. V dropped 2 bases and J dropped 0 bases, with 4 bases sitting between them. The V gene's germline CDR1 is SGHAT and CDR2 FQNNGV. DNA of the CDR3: TGTGCCAGCAGCTTACAGACTAACTATGGCTACACCTTC. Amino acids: CASSLQTNYGYTF. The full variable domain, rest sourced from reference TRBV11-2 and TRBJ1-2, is EAGVAQSPRYKIIEKRQSVAFWCNPISGHATLYWYQQILGQGPKLLIQFQNNGVVDDSQLPKDRFSAERLKGVDSTLKIQPAKLEDSAVYLCASSLQTNYGYTFGSGTRLTVV.

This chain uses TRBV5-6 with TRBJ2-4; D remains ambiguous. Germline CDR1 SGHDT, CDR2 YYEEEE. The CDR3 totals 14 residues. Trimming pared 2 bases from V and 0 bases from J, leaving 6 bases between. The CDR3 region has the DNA TGTGCCAGCAGCTTCTGGCTAGCCAAAAACATTCAGTACTTC. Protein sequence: CASSFWLAKNIQYF.

CDR3 amino acids: CASSSLPGRGQSGYTF. In nucleotides, the CDR3 is TGCGCCAGCAGCTCACTCCCCGGGAGGGGGCAAAGTGGCTACACCTTC. This chain joins TRBV5-1 and TRBJ1-2; 7 bases align to TRBD1. With 3 bases clipped from V and 7 bases from J, the junction kept 15 bases outside the gene matches. CDR1 SGHRS and CDR2 YFSETQ come from the germline V gene. CDR3 length equals 16 residues.

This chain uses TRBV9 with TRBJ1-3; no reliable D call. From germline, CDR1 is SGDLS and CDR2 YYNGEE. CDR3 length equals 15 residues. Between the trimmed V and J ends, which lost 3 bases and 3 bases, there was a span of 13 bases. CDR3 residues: CASSADRGFGNTIYF. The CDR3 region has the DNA TGTGCCAGCAGCGCAGACCGGGGTTTTGGAAACACCATATATTTT.

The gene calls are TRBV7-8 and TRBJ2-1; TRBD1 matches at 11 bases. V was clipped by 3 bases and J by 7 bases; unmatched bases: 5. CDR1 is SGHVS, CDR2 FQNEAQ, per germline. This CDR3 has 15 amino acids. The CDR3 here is CASSLDRDRGNEQFF. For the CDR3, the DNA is TGTGCCAGCAGCTTGGACCGGGACAGGGGGAATGAGCAGTTCTTC.

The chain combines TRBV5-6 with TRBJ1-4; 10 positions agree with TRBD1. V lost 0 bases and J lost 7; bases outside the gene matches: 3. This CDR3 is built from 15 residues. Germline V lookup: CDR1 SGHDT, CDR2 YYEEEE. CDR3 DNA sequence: TGTGCCAGCAGCTTGGAGGGGACAGGGGTTGAAAAACTGTTTTTT. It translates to CASSLEGTGVEKLFF.